Below, one T cell receptor (beta chain) is given with its context. This entry comes from a study of T cell changes during pregnancy in multiple sclerosis. The length of the CDR3 is 14 residues. Germline CDR1 reads SGDLS; CDR2 reads YYNGEE. The V gene lost 0 bases and the J gene lost 4 bases, with 9 bases spanning the gap. Using immunoSEQ multiplex PCR, the repertoire was profiled, and TCRdb retains in-frame clones only, with some absent. The data show more than 60,000 clones, with roughly nine tenths seen just once and about 0.9% held by the top ten. The source of this sequence is a female donor with multiple sclerosis, enrolled in a pregnancy study. The sequencing used peripheral blood, collected before pregnancy. The J gene is TRBJ2-3, the V gene TRBV9, with TRBD1 as a possible D gene (5 bases). The CDR3 spells CASSVDLTADTQYF. For the CDR3, the DNA is TGTGCCAGCAGCGTAGACCTGACAGCAGATACGCAGTATTTT.